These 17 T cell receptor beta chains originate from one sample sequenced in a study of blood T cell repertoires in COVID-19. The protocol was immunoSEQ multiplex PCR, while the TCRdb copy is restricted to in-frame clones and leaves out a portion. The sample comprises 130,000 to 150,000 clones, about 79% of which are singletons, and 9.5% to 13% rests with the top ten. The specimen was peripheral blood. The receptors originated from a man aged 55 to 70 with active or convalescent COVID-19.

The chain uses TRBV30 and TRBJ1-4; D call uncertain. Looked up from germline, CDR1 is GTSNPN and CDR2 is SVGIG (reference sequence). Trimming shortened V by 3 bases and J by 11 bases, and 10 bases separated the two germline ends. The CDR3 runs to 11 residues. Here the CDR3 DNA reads TGTGCCTGGAGCCAGACAAGTAAACTGTTTTTT. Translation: CAWSQTSKLFF.

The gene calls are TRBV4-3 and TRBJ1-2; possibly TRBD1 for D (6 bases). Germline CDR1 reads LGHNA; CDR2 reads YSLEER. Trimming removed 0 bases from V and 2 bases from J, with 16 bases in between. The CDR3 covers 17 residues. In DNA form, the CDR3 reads TGCGCCAGCAGCCAAGATAGGAAACAGGGAGTCAACTATGGCTACACCTTC. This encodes CASSQDRKQGVNYGYTF.

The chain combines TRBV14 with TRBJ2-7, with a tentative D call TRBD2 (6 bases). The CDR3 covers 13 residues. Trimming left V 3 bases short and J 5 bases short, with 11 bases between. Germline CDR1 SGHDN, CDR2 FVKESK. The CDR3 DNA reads TGTGCCAGCAGCCACGGGGGATCCCACGAGCAGTACTTC. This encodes CASSHGGSHEQYF.

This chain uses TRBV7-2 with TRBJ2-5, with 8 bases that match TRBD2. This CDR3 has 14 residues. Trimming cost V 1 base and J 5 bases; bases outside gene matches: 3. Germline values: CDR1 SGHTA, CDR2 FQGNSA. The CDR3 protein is CASSLVRGEETQYF. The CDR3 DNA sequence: TGTGCCAGCAGCTTAGTGCGGGGGGAGGAGACCCAGTACTTC.

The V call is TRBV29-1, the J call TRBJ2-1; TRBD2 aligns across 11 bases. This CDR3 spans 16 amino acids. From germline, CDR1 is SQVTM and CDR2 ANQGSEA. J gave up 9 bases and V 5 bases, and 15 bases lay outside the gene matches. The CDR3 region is CSVSLGGLAGGIEQFF. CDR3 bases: TGCAGCGTTTCTCTGGGTGGCCTAGCGGGAGGAATTGAGCAGTTCTTC.

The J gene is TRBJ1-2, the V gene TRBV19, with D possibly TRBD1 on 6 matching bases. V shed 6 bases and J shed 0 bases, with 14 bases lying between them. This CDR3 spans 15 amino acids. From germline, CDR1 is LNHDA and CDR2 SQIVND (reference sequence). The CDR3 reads CASRRTVLPNYGYTF. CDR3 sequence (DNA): TGTGCCAGTAGACGGACAGTCCTTCCTAACTATGGCTACACCTTC.

This CDR3 is CASSQDPSEQYF. DNA for the CDR3: TGCGCCAGCAGCCAAGACCCATCCGAGCAGTACTTC. The genes are TRBV4-1 and TRBJ2-7; D is unclear. CDR1 MGHRA and CDR2 YSYEKL come from the germline V gene. The V gene lost 0 bases and the J gene lost 6 bases, with 6 bases spanning the gap. This CDR3 comprises 12 residues.

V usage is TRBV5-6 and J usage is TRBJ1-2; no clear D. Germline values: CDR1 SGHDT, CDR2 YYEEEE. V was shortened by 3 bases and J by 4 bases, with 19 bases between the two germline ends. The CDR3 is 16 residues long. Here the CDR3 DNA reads TGTGCCAGCAGCTCACAAAACAGCTTTTTAACCTATGGCTACACCTTC. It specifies CASSSQNSFLTYGYTF.

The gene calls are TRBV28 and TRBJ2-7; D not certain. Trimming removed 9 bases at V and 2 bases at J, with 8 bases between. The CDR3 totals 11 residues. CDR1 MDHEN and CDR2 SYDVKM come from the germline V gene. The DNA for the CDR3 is TGTGCCAGTTCAGCGACCTACGAGCAGTACGTC. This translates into CASSATYEQYV.

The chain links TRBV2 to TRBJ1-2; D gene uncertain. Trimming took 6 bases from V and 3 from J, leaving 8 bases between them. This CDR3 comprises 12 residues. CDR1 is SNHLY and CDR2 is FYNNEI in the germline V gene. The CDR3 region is CASSSNHYGYTF. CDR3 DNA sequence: TGTGCCAGCAGCTCTAACCACTATGGCTACACCTTC.

The CDR3 loop is CASGLARDSSTDTQYF. The CDR3 DNA is TGTGCTAGTGGTTTGGCCCGGGACTCTAGCACAGATACGCAGTATTTT. This chain connects TRBV12-5 to TRBJ2-3, with D possibly TRBD2 on 6 matching bases. V was trimmed by 1 base and J by 0 bases, leaving 11 bases between them. The length of the CDR3 is 16 residues. CDR1 is LGHNT, CDR2 FRNRAP, per germline.

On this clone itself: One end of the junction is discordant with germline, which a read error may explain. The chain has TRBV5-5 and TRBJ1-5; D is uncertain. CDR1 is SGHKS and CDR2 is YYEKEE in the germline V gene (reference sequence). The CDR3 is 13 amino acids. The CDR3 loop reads CASRLGANQPQHF. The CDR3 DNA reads TGTGCCAGCAGGTTGGGAGCGAATCAGCCCCAGCATTTT.

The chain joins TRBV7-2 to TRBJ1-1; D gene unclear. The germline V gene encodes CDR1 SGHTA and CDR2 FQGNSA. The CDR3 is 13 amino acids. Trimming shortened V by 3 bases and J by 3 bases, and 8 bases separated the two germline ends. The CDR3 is CASSFQVYTEAFF. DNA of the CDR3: TGTGCCAGCAGCTTTCAGGTTTACACTGAAGCTTTCTTT.

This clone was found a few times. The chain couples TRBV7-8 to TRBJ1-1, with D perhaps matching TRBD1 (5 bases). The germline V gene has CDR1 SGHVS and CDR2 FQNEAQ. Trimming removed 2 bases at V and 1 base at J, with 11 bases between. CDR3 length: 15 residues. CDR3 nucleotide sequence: TGTGCCAGCAGCTTACTCATCACAGGGAACACTGAAGCTTTCTTT. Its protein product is CASSLLITGNTEAFF.

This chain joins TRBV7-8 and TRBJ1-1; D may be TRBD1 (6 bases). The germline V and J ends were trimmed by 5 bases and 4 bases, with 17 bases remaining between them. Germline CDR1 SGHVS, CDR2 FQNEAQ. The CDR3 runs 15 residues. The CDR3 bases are TGTGCCAGCAGCGTTCCGGGGGGGCGAGTCACTGAAGCTTTCTTT. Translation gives CASSVPGGRVTEAFF.

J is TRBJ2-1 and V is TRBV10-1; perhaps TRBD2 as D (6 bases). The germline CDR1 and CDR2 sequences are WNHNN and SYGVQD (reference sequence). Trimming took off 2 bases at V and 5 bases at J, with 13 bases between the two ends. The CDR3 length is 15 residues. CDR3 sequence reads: CASSEGSEGNNEQFF. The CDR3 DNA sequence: TGCGCCAGCAGTGAGGGATCGGAGGGAAACAATGAGCAGTTCTTC.

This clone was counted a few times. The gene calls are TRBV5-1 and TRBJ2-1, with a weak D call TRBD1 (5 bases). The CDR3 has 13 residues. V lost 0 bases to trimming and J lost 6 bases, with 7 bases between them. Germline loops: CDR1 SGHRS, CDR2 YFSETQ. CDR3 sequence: CASSLAQANEQFF. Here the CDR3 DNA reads TGCGCCAGCAGCTTGGCACAGGCCAATGAGCAGTTCTTC.